This T cell receptor (beta chain) was identified in a study of regulatory T cells in long-lasting Graves disease. According to the study, TCR beta libraries were built with iRepertoire HTBI primers and CDR3-region Arm-PCR. In the authors' workflow: Overall, samples carried around 60 TRBV and over 12 TRBJ segments. MiXCR was run by TCRdb on the multiplex PCR reads, yielding one entry per CDR3 protein. The V and J calls here are based on TCRdb, not the publication. This table has approximately 440,000 distinct CDR3 sequences, 23% appearing once. The CDR3 is 15 amino acids. Between the trimmed V and J ends, which lost 3 bases and 1 base, there was a span of 9 bases. Germline-derived CDR1 and CDR2 are KGHDR and SFDVKD. Findings and limits, study-wide: Among samples with persistent disease, TRBV28, TRBJ1-2 and TRBJ2-5 were favored.

Time point described: persistent/refractory GD, antithyroid drugs over 5 years with positive TRAb. From PBMCs, RNA was extracted and then used to make the TCR library. In the case of this clonotype: Its antigen is as yet unknown.

Sequences were derived from peripheral blood mononuclear cells (PBMCs), sampled when the disease was refractory, from a patient treated with antithyroid drugs. The rearrangement uses TRBV24-1 and TRBJ2-4; D may be TRBD2 (7 bases). The TCR sequence derives from a female donor with Graves disease. CDR3 sequence reads: CATSDRGAAKNIQYF. Here the CDR3 DNA reads TGTGCCACCAGTGATCGGGGGGCTGCCAAAAACATTCAGTACTTC.